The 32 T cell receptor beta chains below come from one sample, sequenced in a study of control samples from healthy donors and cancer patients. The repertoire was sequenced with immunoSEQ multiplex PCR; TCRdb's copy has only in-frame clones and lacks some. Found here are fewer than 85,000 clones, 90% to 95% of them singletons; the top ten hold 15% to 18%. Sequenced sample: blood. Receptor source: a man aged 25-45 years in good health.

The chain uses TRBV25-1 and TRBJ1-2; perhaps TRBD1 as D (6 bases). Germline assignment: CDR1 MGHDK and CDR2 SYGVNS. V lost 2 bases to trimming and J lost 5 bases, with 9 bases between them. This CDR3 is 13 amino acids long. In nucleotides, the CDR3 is TGTGCCAGCAGTGAAGGGGGCAGATATGGCTACACCTTC. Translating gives CASSEGGRYGYTF.

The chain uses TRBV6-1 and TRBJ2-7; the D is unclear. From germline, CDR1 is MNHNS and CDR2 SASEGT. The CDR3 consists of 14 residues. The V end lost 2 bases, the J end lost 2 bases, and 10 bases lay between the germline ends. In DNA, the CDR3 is TGTGCCAGCAGTGAACGACCACCTACCTACGAGCAGTACTTC. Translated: CASSERPPTYEQYF.

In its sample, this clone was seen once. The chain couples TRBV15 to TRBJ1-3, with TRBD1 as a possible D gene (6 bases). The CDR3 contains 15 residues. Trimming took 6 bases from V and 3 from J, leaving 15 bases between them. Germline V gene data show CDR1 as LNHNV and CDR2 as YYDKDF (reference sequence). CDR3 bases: TGTGCCACCAGGAATGGTGGACAGCTTGGAAACACCATATATTTT. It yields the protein CATRNGGQLGNTIYF.

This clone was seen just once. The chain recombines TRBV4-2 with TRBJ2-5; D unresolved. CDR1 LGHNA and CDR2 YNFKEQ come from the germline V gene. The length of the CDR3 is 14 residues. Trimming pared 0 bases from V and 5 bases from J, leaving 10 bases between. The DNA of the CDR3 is TGTGCCAGCAGCCAAGAATACGCTGCTGAGACCCAGTACTTC. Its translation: CASSQEYAAETQYF.

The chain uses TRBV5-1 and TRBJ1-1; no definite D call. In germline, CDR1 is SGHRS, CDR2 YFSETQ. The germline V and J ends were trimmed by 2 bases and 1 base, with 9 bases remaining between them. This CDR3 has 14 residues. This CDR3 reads CASSLTPSNTEAFF. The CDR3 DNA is TGCGCCAGCAGCTTAACCCCTTCGAACACTGAAGCTTTCTTT.

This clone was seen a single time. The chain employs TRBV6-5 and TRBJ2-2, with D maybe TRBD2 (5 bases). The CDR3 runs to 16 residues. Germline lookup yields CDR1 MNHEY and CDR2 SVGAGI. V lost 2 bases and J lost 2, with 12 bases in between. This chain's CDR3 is CASSYPNGVNTGELFF. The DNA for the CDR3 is TGTGCCAGCAGTTACCCTAACGGGGTAAACACCGGGGAGCTGTTTTTT.

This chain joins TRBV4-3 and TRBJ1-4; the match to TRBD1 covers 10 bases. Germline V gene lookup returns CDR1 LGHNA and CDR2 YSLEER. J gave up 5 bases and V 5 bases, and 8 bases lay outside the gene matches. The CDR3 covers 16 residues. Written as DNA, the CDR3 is TGCGCCAGCAGCGACGGACAGGGGGAGGAAAATGAAAAACTGTTTTTT. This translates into CASSDGQGEENEKLFF.

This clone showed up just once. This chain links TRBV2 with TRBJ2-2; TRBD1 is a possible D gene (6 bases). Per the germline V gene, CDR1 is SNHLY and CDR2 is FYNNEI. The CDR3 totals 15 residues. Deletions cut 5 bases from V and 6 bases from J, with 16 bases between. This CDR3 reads CASSQWEKGAGELFF. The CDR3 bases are TGTGCCAGCAGTCAATGGGAAAAGGGGGCCGGGGAGCTGTTTTTT.

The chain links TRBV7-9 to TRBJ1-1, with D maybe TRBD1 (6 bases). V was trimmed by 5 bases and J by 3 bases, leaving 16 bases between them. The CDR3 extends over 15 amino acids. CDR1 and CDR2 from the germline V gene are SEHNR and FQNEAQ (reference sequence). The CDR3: CASSITGRQDTEAFF. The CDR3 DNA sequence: TGTGCCAGCAGCATCACAGGGCGGCAGGACACTGAAGCTTTCTTT.

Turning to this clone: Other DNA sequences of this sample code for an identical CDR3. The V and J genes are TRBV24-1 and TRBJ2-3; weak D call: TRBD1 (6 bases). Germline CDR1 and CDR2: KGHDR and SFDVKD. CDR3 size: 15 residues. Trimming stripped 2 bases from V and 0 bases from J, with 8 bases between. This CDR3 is CATSDSGTSTDTQYF. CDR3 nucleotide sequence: TGTGCCACCAGTGATTCCGGGACAAGCACAGATACGCAGTATTTT.

For the CDR3, the DNA is TGCGCCAGCAGTGAGTCTTGGGACAGGACCTCTGGAAACACCATATATTTT. This codes for CASSESWDRTSGNTIYF. The chain combines TRBV10-1 with TRBJ1-3; 8 nucleotides match TRBD1. There are 17 residues in the CDR3. Per germline, CDR1 WNHNN and CDR2 SYGVQD (reference sequence). Trimming removed 0 bases from V and 0 bases from J; junction bases left unmatched: 4.

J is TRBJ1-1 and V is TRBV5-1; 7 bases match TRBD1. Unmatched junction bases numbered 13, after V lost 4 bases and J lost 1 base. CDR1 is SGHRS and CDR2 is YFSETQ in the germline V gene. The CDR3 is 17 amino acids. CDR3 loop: CASSIGQAAHRNTEAFF. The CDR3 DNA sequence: TGCGCCAGCAGCATCGGACAGGCAGCCCACAGGAACACTGAAGCTTTCTTT.

CDR3: CASSQGLTGAATQYF. In DNA form, the CDR3 reads TGCGCCAGCAGCCAAGGCCTCACCGGGGCCGCTACGCAGTATTTT. This chain uses TRBV4-3 with TRBJ2-3, with D perhaps TRBD1 or TRBD2 (5 bases each). V lost 1 base and J 8 bases, leaving 16 bases between the germline ends. The V gene's germline CDR1 is LGHNA and CDR2 YSLEER. CDR3 size: 15 residues.

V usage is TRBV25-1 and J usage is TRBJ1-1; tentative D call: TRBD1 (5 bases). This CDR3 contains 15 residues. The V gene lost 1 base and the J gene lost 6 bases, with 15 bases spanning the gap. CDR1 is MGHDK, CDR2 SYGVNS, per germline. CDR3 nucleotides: TGTGCCAGCAGTGAATCTGTGGGGCGCTTCTCTGAAGCTTTCTTT. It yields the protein CASSESVGRFSEAFF.

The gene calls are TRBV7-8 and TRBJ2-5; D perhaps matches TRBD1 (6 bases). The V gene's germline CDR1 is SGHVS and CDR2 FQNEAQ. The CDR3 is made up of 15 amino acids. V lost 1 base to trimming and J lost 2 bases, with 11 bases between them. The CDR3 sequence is CASSLGHRAQETQYF. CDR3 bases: TGTGCCAGCAGCTTAGGGCACAGGGCACAAGAGACCCAGTACTTC.

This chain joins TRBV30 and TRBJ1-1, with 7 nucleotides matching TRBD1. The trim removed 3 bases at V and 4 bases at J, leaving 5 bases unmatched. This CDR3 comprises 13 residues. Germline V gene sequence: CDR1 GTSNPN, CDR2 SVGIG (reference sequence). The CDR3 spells CAWSKGGSTEAFF. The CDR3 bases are TGTGCCTGGAGCAAAGGGGGCAGCACTGAAGCTTTCTTT.

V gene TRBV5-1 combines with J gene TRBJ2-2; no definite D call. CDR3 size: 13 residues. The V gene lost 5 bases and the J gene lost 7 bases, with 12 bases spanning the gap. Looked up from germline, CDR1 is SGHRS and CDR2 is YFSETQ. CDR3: CASRHEVHGELFF. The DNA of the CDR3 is TGCGCCAGCAGGCATGAAGTCCACGGGGAGCTGTTTTTT.

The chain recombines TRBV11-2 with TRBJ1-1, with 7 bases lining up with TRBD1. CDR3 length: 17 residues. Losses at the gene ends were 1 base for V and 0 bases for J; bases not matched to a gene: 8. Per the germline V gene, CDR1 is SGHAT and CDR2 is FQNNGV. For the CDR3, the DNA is TGTGCCAGCAGCTTAGGACAGGGCTATTACATGAACACTGAAGCTTTCTTT. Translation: CASSLGQGYYMNTEAFF.

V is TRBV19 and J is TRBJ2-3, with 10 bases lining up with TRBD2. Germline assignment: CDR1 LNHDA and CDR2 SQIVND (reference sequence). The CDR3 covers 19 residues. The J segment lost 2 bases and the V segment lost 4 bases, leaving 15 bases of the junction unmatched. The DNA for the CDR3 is TGTGCCAGTAGTAAAAAAACCATAGCGGGAGGTCTTACCACAGATACGCAGTATTTT. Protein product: CASSKKTIAGGLTTDTQYF.

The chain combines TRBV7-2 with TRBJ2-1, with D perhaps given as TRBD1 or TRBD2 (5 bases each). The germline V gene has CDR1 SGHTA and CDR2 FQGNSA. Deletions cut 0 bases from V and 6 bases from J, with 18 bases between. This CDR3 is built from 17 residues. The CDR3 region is CASSLAPGAASGNEQFF. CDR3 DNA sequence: TGTGCCAGCAGCTTAGCGCCCGGGGCAGCTTCGGGCAATGAGCAGTTCTTC. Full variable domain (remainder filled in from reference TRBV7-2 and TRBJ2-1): GAGVSQSPSNKVTEKGKDVELRCDPISGHTALYWYRQSLGQGLEFLIYFQGNSAPDKSGLPSDRFSAERTGGSVSTLTIQRTQQEDSAVYLCASSLAPGAASGNEQFFGPGTRLTVL.

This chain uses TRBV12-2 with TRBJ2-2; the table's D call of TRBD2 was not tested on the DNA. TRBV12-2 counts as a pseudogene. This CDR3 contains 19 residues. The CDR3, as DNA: TGTGCAAGTCGCTTCAGACCCACCACTAGCGGGAGTTGCGACGGGGAGCTGTTTTTT. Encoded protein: CASRFRPTTSGSCDGELFF.

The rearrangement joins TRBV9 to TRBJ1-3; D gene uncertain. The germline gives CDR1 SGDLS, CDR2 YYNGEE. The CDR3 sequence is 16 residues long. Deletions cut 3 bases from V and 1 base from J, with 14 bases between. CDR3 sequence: CASSGEVGASGNTIYF. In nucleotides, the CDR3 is TGTGCCAGCAGCGGGGAGGTTGGTGCATCTGGAAACACCATATATTTT.

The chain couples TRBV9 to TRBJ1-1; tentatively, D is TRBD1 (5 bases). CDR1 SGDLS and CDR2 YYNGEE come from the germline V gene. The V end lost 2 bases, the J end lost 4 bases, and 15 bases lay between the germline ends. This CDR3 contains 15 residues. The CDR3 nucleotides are TGTGCCAGCAGCGTTCACCCATGGGGGAGCACTGAAGCTTTCTTT. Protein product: CASSVHPWGSTEAFF.

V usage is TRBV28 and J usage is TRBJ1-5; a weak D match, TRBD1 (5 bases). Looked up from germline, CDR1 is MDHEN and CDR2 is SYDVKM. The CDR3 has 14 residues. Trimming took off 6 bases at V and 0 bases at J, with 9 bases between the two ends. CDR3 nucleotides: TGTGCCAGCAGACCGCAGGGTAGCAATCAGCCCCAGCATTTT. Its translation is CASRPQGSNQPQHF.

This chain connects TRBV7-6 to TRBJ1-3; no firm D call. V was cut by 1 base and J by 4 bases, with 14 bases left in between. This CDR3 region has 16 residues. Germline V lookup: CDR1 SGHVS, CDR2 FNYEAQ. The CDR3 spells CASSLESLLLGNTIYF. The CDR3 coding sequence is TGTGCCAGCAGCTTAGAGAGCCTACTCCTCGGAAACACCATATATTTT. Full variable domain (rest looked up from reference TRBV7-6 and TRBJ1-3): GAGVSQSPRYKVTKRGQDVALRCDPISGHVSLYWYRQALGQGPEFLTYFNYEAQQDKSGLPNDRFSAERPEGSISTLTIQRTEQRDSAMYRCASSLESLLLGNTIYFGEGSWLTVV.

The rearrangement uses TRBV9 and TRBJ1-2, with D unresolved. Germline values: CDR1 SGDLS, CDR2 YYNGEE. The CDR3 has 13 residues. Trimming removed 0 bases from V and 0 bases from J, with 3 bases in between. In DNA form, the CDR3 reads TGTGCCAGCAGCGTAGAGGCTAACTATGGCTACACCTTC. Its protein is CASSVEANYGYTF.

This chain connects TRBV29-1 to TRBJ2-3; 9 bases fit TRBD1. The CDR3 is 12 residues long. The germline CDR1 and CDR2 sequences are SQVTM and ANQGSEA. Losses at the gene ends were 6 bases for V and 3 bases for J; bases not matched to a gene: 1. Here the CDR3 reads CSVGTGTDTQYF. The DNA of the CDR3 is TGCAGCGTCGGGACAGGGACAGATACGCAGTATTTT.

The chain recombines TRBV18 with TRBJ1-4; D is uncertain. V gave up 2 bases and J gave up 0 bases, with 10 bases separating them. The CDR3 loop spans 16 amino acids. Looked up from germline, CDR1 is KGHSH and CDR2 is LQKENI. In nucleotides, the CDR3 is TGTGCCAGCTCACCAATCGCAGGATCAACTAATGAAAAACTGTTTTTT. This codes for CASSPIAGSTNEKLFF.

CDR3 DNA: TGTGCCAGCAGCTTAGTAGTGGGACAGGGAGGCAATGAGCAGTTCTTC. It translates to CASSLVVGQGGNEQFF. The genes are TRBV7-2 and TRBJ2-1; 9 positions agree with TRBD1. The ends lost 1 base at V and 6 bases at J; junction bases unmatched: 7. Germline V gives CDR1 SGHTA, CDR2 FQGNSA. The length of the CDR3 is 16 residues. The full variable domain, in which reference TRBV7-2 and TRBJ2-1 provide the parts outside the CDR3, is GAGVSQSPSNKVTEKGKDVELRCDPISGHTALYWYRQSLGQGLEFLIYFQGNSAPDKSGLPSDRFSAERTGGSVSTLTIQRTQQEDSAVYLCASSLVVGQGGNEQFFGPGTRLTVL.

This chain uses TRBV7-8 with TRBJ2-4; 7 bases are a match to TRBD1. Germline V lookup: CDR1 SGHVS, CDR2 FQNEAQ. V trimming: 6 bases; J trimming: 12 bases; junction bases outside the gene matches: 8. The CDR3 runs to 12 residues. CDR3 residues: CASRARTGGQYF. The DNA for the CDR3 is TGTGCCAGCAGAGCGAGGACAGGCGGTCAGTACTTC.

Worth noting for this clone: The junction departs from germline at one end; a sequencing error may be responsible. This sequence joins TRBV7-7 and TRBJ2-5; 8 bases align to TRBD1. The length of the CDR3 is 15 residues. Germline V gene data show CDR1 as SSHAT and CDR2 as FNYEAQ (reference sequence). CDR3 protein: CASSLGAGGGETQYF. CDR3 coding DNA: TGTGCTAGCAGCTTAGGGGCAGGGGGCGGAGAGACCCAGTACTTC.

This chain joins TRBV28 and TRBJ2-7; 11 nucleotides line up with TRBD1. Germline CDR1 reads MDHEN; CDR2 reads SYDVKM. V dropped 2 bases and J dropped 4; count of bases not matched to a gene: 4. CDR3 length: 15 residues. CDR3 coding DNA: TGTGCCAGCAGTTTAGGACAGGGGGCCGGGTACGAGCAGTACTTC. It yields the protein CASSLGQGAGYEQYF.